The clone carrying this TCR beta chain has only a few counts. Its specificity is not known. Germline CDR1 MNHNY, CDR2 SVGAGI (reference sequence). The CDR3 runs to 14 residues. The germline V and J ends were trimmed by 6 bases and 10 bases, with 16 bases remaining between them. The source of the sample is a study of blood T cells in healthy people across ages. Study observations and caveats: A strong correlation was seen between TCR beta diversity and naive T cell percentage. Roughly linear declines in TCR beta diversity per million T cells occurred with age. Considered underestimates were the diversity estimates obtained from one million T cells.

Using a J-beta primer mix together with a sample-barcoded 5' primer, a second PCR was run for roughly 6 to 11 cycles. Every sample returned 2.5 million or more CDR3-containing paired-end reads. In TCRdb, the 5' RACE reads were re-called with MiXCR into one record per CDR3 protein. Of fewer than 1.5 million distinct CDR3 sequences listed, 42% are singletons. Sequencing used blood. The receptor was derived from a woman between 18 and 29 years old in good health. This chain connects TRBV6-6 to TRBJ1-6; tentative D call: TRBD1 (5 bases). CDR3 protein: CASRSGGIFSPLHF. The DNA of the CDR3 is TGTGCCAGCAGGTCGGGGGGGATCTTCTCACCCCTCCACTTT.